The rows below give T cell receptor beta chains drawn from one sample of a study of T-cell memory formation after mild COVID-19. TCRdb used MiXCR to reprocess the 5' RACE reads, holding one entry per CDR3 protein. The repertoire has fewer than 50,000 distinct CDR3 sequences, 7.3% of them found once; the top ten carry approximately 1.5%. Sequences were obtained from PBMCs or a T cell subset sorted from them (not recorded which). These receptors originate from a young man who had mild COVID-19 (a few samples of this study predate the infection). Cell type and time point are not known. Each CDR3 is given with its conserved first and last residue.

V	CDR3
TRBV5-1	CASSSSRQGGTQYF
TRBV29-1	CSVSSGTGELFF
TRBV2	CASKYQETQYF
TRBV12-3/TRBV12-4	CASSSRTGGYEQYF
TRBV4-3	CASSHRTPEENTIYF
TRBV10-3	CASYSGEGDTQYF
TRBV12-3/TRBV12-4	CASSLYGTNTEAFF
TRBV12-3/TRBV12-4	CASSQQGTGNQPQHF
TRBV19	CASSMGGRNEKLFF
TRBV7-9	CASSWDFNQPQHF
TRBV7-3	CASSFLPGAGDTQYF
TRBV9	CASSVSGVGETQYF
TRBV20-1	CSADERGTDTQYF
TRBV5-1	CASSLVPSGGNTDTQYF
TRBV20-1	CSAPGAGAETQYF
TRBV12-3/TRBV12-4	CASSLLLAGDTQYF
TRBV3-1	CASSQSSAGYNYGYTF
TRBV4-1	CASSQEGAGSQHF
TRBV5-4	CASSLRGAETQYF
TRBV11-2	CASSSRLLSGNTIYF
TRBV2	CASSERPAGTQYF
TRBV20-1	CSAREVVGRETQYF
TRBV7-9	CASSLGWWSGARNEQFF
TRBV7-9	CASSLVGGAQYF
TRBV15	CATRRAPRYQETQYF
TRBV27	CASRSGLDNEQFF
TRBV6-1	CASRNSGTGGAYGTFF
TRBV12-3/TRBV12-4	CASSFEVGEQFF
TRBV4-3	CASSQELAGGTDTQYF
TRBV9	CASSAHSSTDTQYF
TRBV20-1	CSASPRDGVYNEQFF
TRBV27	CASTPDGELFF
TRBV9	CASSVGGGPGSQPQHF
TRBV5-1	CASSLFSSGSPDTQYF
TRBV5-6	CASSFLSGETQYF
TRBV20-1	CSAIGASNQPQHF
TRBV7-2	CASSPNRVQEQYF
TRBV4-1	CASSQDPGQDEAFF
TRBV12-3/TRBV12-4	CASSLSLDRLPFF
TRBV18	CASSPRTGPTNEKLFF
TRBV4-3	CASSQDPVTDTQYF
TRBV7-2	CASSVDSLGSYTF
TRBV18	CASSLGLVSSYEQYF
TRBV3-1	CASSQFREKLFF
TRBV5-1	CASSLGGGEGYTF
TRBV6-2/TRBV6-3	CASGTEINYGYTF